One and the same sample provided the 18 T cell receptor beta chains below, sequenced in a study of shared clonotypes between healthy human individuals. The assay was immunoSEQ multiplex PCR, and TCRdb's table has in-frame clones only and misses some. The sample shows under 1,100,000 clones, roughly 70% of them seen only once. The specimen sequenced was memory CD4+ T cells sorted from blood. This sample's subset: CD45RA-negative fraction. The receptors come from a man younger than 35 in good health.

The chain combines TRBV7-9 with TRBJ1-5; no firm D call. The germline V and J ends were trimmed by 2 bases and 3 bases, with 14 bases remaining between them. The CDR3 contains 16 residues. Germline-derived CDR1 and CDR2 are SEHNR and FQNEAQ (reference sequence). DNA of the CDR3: TGTGCCAGCAGCTTATTAGGAGGTAATTCCAATCAGCCCCAGCATTTT. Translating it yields CASSLLGGNSNQPQHF.

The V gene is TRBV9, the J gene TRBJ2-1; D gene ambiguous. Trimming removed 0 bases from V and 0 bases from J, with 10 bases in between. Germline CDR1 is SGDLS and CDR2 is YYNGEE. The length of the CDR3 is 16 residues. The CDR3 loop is CASSVGRVSSYNEQFF. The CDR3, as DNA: TGTGCCAGCAGCGTAGGCCGGGTGAGCTCCTACAATGAGCAGTTCTTC.

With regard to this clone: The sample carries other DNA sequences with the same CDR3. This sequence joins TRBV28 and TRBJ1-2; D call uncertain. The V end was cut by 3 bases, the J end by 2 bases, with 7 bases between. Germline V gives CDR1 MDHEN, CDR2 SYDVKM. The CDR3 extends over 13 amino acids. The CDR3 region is CASSLDGNYGYTF. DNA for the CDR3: TGTGCCAGCAGTTTGGACGGCAACTATGGCTACACCTTC.

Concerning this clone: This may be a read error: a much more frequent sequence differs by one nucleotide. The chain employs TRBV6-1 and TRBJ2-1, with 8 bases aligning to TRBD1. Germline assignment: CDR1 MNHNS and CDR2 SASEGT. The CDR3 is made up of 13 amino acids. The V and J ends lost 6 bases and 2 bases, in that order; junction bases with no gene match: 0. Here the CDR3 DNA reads TGTGCCAGCAGACAGGGGGCCTACAATGAGCAGTTCTTC. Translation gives CASRQGAYNEQFF.

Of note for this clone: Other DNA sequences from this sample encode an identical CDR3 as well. Here the CDR3 DNA reads TGTGCCAGCAGTTCCGCGGGCGGGACTTACGAGCAGTACTTC. Translation: CASSSAGGTYEQYF. The J gene is TRBJ2-7, the V gene TRBV6-5; TRBD2 is a possible D gene (6 bases). Germline assignment: CDR1 MNHEY and CDR2 SVGAGI. This CDR3 is 14 amino acids long. Between the trimmed V and J ends, which lost 4 bases and 4 bases, there was a span of 14 bases.

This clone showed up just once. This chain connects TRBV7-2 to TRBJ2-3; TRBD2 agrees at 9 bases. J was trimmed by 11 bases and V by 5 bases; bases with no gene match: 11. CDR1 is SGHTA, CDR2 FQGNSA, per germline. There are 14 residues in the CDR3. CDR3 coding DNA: TGTGCCAGCAGCAGTGTAGCGGGAGTATGGGGGCAGTATTTT. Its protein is CASSSVAGVWGQYF.

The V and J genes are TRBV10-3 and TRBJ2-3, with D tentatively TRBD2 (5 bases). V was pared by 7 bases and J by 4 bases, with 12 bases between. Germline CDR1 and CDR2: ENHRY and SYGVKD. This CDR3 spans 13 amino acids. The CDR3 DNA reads TGTGCCATCACCGGTTCCGGGGCAGATACGCAGTATTTT. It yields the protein CAITGSGADTQYF.

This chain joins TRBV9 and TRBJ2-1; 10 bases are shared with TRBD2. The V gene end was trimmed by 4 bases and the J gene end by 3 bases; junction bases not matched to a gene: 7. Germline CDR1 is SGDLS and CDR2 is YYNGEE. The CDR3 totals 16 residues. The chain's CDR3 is CASSQGTSGDYNEQFF. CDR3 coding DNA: TGTGCCAGCAGCCAGGGAACTAGCGGGGACTACAATGAGCAGTTCTTC. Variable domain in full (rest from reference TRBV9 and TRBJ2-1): DSGVTQTPKHLITATGQRVTLRCSPRSGDLSVYWYQQSLDQGLQFLIQYYNGEERAKGNILERFSAQQFPDLHSELNLSSLELGDSALYFCASSQGTSGDYNEQFFGPGTRLTVL.

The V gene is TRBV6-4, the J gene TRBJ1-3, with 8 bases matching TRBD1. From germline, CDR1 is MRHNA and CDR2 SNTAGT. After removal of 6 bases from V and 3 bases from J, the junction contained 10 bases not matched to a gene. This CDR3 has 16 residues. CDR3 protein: CASSTQDREFGNTIYF. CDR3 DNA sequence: TGTGCCAGCAGCACCCAGGACAGGGAATTTGGAAACACCATATATTTT.

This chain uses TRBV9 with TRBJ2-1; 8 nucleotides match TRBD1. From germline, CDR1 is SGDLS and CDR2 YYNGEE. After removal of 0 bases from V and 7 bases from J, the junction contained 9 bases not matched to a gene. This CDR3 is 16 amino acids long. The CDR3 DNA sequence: TGTGCCAGCAGCGTAGGACAGGGGCCTCGAAAAAATGAGCAGTTCTTC. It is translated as CASSVGQGPRKNEQFF.

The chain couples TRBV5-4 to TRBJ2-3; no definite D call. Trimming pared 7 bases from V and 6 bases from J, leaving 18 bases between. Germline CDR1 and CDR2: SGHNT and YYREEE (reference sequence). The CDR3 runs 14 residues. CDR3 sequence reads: CASSPPQDVDTQYF. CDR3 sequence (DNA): TGTGCCAGCTCGCCCCCTCAAGATGTGGATACGCAGTATTTT.

CDR3 protein: CASSPPQGGTDTQYF. In nucleotides, the CDR3 is TGTGCCAGCTCACCACCCCAAGGTGGCACAGATACGCAGTATTTT. The V and J genes are TRBV18 and TRBJ2-3; D gene ambiguous. Germline V gene lookup returns CDR1 KGHSH and CDR2 LQKENI. With 0 bases removed from V and 1 base from J, the gap between germline ends came to 8 bases. The length of the CDR3 is 15 residues.

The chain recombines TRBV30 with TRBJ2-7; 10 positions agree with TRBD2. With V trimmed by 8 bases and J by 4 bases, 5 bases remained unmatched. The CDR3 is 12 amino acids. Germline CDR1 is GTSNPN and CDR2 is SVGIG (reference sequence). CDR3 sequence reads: CAGSGGPYEQYF. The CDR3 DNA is TGTGCCGGTAGCGGGGGGCCTTACGAGCAGTACTTC.

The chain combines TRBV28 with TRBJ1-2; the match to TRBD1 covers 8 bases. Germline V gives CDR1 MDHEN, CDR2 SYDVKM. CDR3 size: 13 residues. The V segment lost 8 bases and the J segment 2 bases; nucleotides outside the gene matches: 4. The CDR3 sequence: CASFSGGNYGYTF. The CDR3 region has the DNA TGTGCCAGCTTTTCAGGGGGCAACTATGGCTACACCTTC.

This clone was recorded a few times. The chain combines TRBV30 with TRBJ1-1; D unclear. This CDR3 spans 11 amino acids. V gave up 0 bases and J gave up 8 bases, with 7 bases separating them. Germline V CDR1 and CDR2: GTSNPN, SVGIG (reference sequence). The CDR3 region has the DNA TGTGCCTGGAGTGTAGGGAGAGAAGCTTTCTTT. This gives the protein CAWSVGREAFF. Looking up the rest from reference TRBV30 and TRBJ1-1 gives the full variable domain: SQTIHQWPATLVQPVGSPLSLECTVEGTSNPNLYWYRQAAGRGLQLLFYSVGIGQISSEVPQNLSASRPQDRQFILSSKKLLLSDSGFYLCAWSVGREAFFGQGTRLTVV.

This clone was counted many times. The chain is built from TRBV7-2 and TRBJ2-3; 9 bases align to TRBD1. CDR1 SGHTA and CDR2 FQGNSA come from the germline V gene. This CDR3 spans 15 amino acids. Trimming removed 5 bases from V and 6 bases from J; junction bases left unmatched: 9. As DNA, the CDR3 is TGTGCCAGCAGCGGAGGGGACAGGGCAGCGGATACGCAGTATTTT. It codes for CASSGGDRAADTQYF.

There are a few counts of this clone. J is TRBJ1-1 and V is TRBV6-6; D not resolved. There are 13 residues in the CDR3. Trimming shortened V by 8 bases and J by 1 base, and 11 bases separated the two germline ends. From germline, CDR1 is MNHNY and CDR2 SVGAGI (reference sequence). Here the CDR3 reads CASEKGQNTEAFF. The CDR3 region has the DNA TGTGCCAGCGAAAAGGGCCAGAACACTGAAGCTTTCTTT.

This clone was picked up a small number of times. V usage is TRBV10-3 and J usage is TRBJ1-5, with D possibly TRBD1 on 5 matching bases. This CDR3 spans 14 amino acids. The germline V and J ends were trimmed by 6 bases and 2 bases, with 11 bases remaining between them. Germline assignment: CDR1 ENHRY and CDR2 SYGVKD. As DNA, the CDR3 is TGTGCCATCAGGGACGGGGACGGCAATCAGCCCCAGCATTTT. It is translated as CAIRDGDGNQPQHF.